This T cell receptor (beta chain) is drawn from a study of T cell clonotyping in hematopoietic cell transplantation. Findings and limits, study-wide: Graft donor and pretransplant recipient Inverse Simpson Index values predicted broader posttransplant TCR diversity. Without cell sorting, CD4 versus CD8 contributions remain unresolved.

This table comes from immunoSEQ multiplex PCR, and its TCRdb copy is limited to in-frame clones, with some not included. The sample contains over 45,000 clones, 80% to 90% of which appear only once. The germline gives CDR1 SGHVS, CDR2 FQNEAQ. J gave up 2 bases and V 4 bases, and 14 bases lay outside the gene matches. CDR3 size: 18 residues. This clone was recorded a few times. What it binds is unknown. The time point here: recipient sample about 28 days before transplant, after cytoreduction. Sequencing was performed on peripheral blood mononuclear cells, taken before stem cell transplant. This sequence originates from a man aged 60-69 years with biphenotypic leukemia. Some clones in this sample may be carry-over from other donors' samples. This sequence joins TRBV7-8 and TRBJ1-2, with 9 bases that match TRBD1. The CDR3 loop reads CASSSTGTGLTLNYGYTF. The CDR3 DNA follows: TGTGCCAGCAGCTCGACCGGGACAGGGTTGACTCTGAACTATGGCTACACCTTC.